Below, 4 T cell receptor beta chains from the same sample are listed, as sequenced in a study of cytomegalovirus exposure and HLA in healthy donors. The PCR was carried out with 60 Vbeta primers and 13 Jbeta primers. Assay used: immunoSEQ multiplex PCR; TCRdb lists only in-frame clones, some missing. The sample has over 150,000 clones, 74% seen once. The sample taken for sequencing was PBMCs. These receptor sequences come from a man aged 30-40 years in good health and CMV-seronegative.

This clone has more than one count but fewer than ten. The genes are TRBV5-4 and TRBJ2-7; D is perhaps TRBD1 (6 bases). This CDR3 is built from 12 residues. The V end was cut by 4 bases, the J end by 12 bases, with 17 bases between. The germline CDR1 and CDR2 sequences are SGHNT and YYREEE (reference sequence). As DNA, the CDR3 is TGTGCCAGCAGCACAGACAGGTTTGATTGGTACTTC. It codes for CASSTDRFDWYF.

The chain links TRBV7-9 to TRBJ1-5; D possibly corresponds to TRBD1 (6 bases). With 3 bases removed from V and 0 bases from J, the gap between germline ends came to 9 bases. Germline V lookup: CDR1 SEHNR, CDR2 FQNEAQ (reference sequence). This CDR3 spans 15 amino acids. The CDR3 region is CASSLSGDSNQPQHF. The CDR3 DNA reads TGTGCCAGCAGCTTGTCAGGGGATAGCAATCAGCCCCAGCATTTT.

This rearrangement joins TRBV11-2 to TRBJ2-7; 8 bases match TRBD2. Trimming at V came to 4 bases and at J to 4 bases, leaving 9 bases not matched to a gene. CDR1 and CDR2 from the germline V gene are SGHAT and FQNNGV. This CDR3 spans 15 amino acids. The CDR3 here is CASSWAGGGEYEQYF. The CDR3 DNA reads TGTGCCAGCAGCTGGGCGGGGGGCGGAGAGTACGAGCAGTACTTC.

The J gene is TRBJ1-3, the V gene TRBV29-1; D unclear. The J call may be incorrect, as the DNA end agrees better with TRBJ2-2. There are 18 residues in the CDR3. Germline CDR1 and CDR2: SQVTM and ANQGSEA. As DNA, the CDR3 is TGCAGCGTTGAAGAACCCTACTCGAGAGCTGGTGGGTCCGGGGAGCTGTTTTTT. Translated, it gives CSVEEPYSRAGGSGELFF.